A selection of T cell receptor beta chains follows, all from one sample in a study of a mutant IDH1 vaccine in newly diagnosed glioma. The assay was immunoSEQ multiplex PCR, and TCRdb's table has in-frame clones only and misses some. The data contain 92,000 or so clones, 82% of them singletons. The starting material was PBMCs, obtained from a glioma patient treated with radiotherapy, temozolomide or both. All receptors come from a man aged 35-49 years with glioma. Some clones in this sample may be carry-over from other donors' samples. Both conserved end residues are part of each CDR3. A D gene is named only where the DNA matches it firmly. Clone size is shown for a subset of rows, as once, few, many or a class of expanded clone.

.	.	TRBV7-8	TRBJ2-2	TGTGCCAGCAGCTCAGACCCAGACGGGGAGCTGTTTTTT	CASSSDPDGELFF
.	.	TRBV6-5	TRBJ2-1	TGTGCCAGCAGATTTAGCTCCTACAATGAGCAGTTCTTC	CASRFSSYNEQFF
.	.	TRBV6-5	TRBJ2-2	TGTGCCAGCAGTTACTCGTTCCAGAACACCGGGGAGCTGTTTTTT	CASSYSFQNTGELFF
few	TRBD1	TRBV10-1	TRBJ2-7	TGCGCCAGCAGGGCCGGACAGGGATACGAGCAGTACTTC	CASRAGQGYEQYF
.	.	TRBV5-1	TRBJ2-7	TGCGCCAGCAGGCCGAGCGAGTCCTCCTACGAGCAGTACTTC	CASRPSESSYEQYF
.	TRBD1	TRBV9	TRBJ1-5	TGTGCCAGCAGCCCAGGGGGGGAGAATCAGCCCCAGCATTTT	CASSPGGENQPQHF
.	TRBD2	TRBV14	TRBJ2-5	TGTGCCAGCAGTCCGCGACTAGCGGTTAAAGAGACCCAGTACTTC	CASSPRLAVKETQYF
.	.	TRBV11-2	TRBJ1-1	TGTGCCAGCAGCTCCGTGAATCCCGCTACACCTGAAGCTTTCTTT	CASSSVNPATPEAFF
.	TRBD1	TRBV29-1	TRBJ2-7	TGCAGCGTCTTCCAGGGGGCGGGGGAGCAGTACTTC	CSVFQGAGEQYF
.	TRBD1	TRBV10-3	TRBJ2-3	TGTGCCATCAGTGAGTCTCCGGGACAGGGGGCAGATACGCAGTATTTT	CAISESPGQGADTQYF
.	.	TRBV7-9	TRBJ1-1	TGTGCCAGCACCTTTGGGGAGGTCGGCACTGAAGCTTTCTTT	CASTFGEVGTEAFF
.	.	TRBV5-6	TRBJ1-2	TGTGCCAGCAGCCAAGACTCCGACTATGGCTACACCTTC	CASSQDSDYGYTF
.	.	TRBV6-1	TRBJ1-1	TGTGCCAGCAGTGAATATGTGGTGAGCACTGAAGCTTTCTTT	CASSEYVVSTEAFF
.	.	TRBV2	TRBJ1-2	TGTGCCAGCAGCCATGGCAACGGCTATGGCTACACCTTC	CASSHGNGYGYTF
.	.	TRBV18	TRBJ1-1	TGTGCCAGCTCACCGTCGTTGGGCTCCACTGAAGCTTTCTTT	CASSPSLGSTEAFF
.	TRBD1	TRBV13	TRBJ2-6	TGTGCCAGCAGCCATTTCCGGGACAGAATCCGTGGGGCCAACGTCCTGACTTTC	CASSHFRDRIRGANVLTF
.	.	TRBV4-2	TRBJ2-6	TGTGCCAGCAGCCAAGAAGGAGGGTCGAGAAGCTCTGGGGCCAACGTCCTGACTTTC	CASSQEGGSRSSGANVLTF
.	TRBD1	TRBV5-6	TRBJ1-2	TGTGCCAGCAGCTTGGCGCCGGGACAGAGCTATGGCTACACCTTC	CASSLAPGQSYGYTF
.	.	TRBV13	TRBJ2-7	TGTGCCAGCAGCTTAGGACCGGCGGGTAGCTCCTACGAGCAGTACTTC	CASSLGPAGSSYEQYF